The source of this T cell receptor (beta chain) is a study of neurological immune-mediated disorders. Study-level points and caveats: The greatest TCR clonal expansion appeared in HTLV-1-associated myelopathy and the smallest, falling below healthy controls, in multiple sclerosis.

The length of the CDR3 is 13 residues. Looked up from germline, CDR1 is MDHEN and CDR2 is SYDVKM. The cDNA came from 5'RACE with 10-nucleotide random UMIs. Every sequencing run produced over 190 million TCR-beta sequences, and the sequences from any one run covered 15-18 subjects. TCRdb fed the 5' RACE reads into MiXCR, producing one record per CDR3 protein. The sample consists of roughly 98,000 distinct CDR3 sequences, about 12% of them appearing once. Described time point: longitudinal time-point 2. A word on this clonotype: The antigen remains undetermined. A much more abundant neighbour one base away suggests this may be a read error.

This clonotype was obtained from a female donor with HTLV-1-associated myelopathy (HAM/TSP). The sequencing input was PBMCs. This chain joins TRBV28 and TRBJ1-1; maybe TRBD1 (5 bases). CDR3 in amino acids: CVSSLRQTTEAFF. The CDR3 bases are TGTGTCAGCAGCCTAAGACAGACCACTGAAGCTTTCTTT.